This entry lists 6 T cell receptor beta chains sequenced from one sample in a study of early T cells in non-severe SARS-CoV-2 infection. MiXCR, run by TCRdb on the 5' RACE reads, gives a single entry per CDR3 protein. Of about 64,000 distinct CDR3 sequences in the sample, over 9% were seen once. The source material was whole blood, sampled at baseline. The receptor set was obtained from an adult who was a healthcare worker with PCR-confirmed SARS-CoV-2 infection or an uninfected control (not recorded which).

This clonotype turned up a few times. The V and J genes are TRBV6-1 and TRBJ2-3; D might be TRBD2 (6 bases). Trimming took 6 bases from V and 6 from J, leaving 16 bases between them. The CDR3 totals 14 residues. Germline V lookup: CDR1 MNHNS, CDR2 SASEGT. In DNA, the CDR3 is TGTGCCAGCAGGCCGGGACTCCGGAGTGATACGCAGTATTTT. Translating gives CASRPGLRSDTQYF.

There are a few counts of this clonotype. The CDR3 loop is CSASPMGETYNSPLHF. DNA for the CDR3: TGCAGTGCTAGTCCCATGGGCGAGACCTATAATTCACCCCTCCACTTT. The rearrangement joins TRBV20-1 to TRBJ1-6; D not certain. CDR3 length: 16 amino acids. With 3 bases removed from V and 2 bases from J, the gap between germline ends came to 14 bases. Per germline, CDR1 DFQATT and CDR2 SNEGSKA (reference sequence).

This clonotype showed up many times. The chain links TRBV20-1 to TRBJ1-1; TRBD1 aligns across 7 bases. This CDR3 comprises 14 residues. Germline lookup yields CDR1 DFQATT and CDR2 SNEGSKA (reference sequence). The ends lost 1 base at V and 2 bases at J; junction bases unmatched: 4. For the CDR3, the DNA is TGCAGTGCTAGAGCCGGGACAGTCAACACTGAAGCTTTCTTT. Translated, it gives CSARAGTVNTEAFF.

Ten or more counts support this clonotype. V and J are TRBV11-2 and TRBJ2-7; D unresolved. Germline V CDR1 and CDR2: SGHAT, FQNNGV. This CDR3 has 9 amino acids. V lost 5 bases and J lost 12, with 8 bases in between. The CDR3 bases are TGTGCCAGCAGCCCCCCCGGGTACTTC. Its protein product is CASSPPGYF.

In its sample, this clonotype was seen many times. The chain has TRBV7-6 and TRBJ2-1, with D perhaps assigned TRBD1 or TRBD2 (6 bases each). Trimming shortened V by 0 bases and J by 6 bases, and 12 bases separated the two germline ends. This CDR3 spans 15 amino acids. Germline V CDR1 and CDR2: SGHVS, FNYEAQ. CDR3 amino acids: CASSLASGAGNEQFF. Here the CDR3 DNA reads TGTGCCAGCAGCTTAGCGTCGGGGGCCGGCAATGAGCAGTTCTTC.

This clonotype has only a few counts. Here the CDR3 reads CSASPLAGVVNTQYF. As DNA, the CDR3 is TGCAGTGCTAGCCCACTAGCGGGGGTCGTAAATACGCAGTATTTT. The chain carries TRBV20-1 and TRBJ2-3; 11 nucleotides align to TRBD2. V lost 3 bases, J lost 7 bases, and 9 bases stayed unmatched. This CDR3 is built from 15 residues. CDR1 and CDR2 from the germline V gene are DFQATT and SNEGSKA (reference sequence).